This TCR beta chain was recorded in a study of cytomegalovirus exposure and HLA in healthy donors. Study-level points and caveats: In a later analysis, HLA-associated TCR beta chains were more clonally expanded than equally common others. Accurate predictions that matched the HLA-A and HLA-B alleles of most subjects were reportedly made from TCR beta sequences. When analyzed later, a missense DCLRE1C variant was found to be linked to TCR beta V- and J-gene trimming. An analysis done earlier found most TCR beta V segments productive about 87% or about 30% of the time.

Germline V lookup: CDR1 LNHNV, CDR2 YYDKDF (reference sequence). Trimming shortened V by 1 base and J by 6 bases, and 5 bases separated the two germline ends. The CDR3 contains 12 residues. The PCR was carried out with 60 Vbeta primers and 13 Jbeta primers. Only in-frame clones appear in the TCRdb table, and some are missing; sequencing was by immunoSEQ multiplex PCR. The sample shows under 200,000 clones, around three quarters of them seen only once. Comments on this clone: The target antigen is unknown.

The sequenced material came from PBMCs. This TCR came from a man between 35 and 55 years old in good health and CMV-seronegative. The V gene is TRBV15, the J gene TRBJ2-3; no clear D. CDR3 sequence (DNA): TGTGCCACCAGCAGAGTGGAGGATACGCAGTATTTT. This codes for CATSRVEDTQYF.